These 12 T cell receptor beta chains came from one sample sequenced in a study of tumor-infiltrating lymphocytes in oesophageal squamous cell carcinoma. TCRdb itself ran the PCR reads through MiXCR, one entry per CDR3 protein. This sample has 14,000 or so distinct CDR3 sequences, with about 53% found just once. The sequenced material came from esophageal tumor tissue. These receptors came from a male donor with esophageal squamous cell carcinoma.

This clonotype was picked up a small number of times. The DNA of the CDR3 is TGTGCCAGCAGCTTAGGTTCGCTAGCCAATGAGCAGTTCTTC. Translating it yields CASSLGSLANEQFF. This sequence joins TRBV7-6 and TRBJ2-1; the D gene is possibly TRBD2 (5 bases). This CDR3 is 14 amino acids long. In germline, CDR1 is SGHVS, CDR2 FNYEAQ. With 1 base removed from V and 6 bases from J, the gap between germline ends came to 10 bases.

This clonotype was observed a handful of times. V and J are TRBV7-2 and TRBJ2-1; D assignment may be TRBD1 or TRBD2 (5 bases each). The tail of the sequence fits TRBJ2-7 better, so the J call may be wrong. The V gene's germline CDR1 is SGHTA and CDR2 FQGNSA. CDR3 length: 15 residues. The CDR3 protein is CASSTKAGTPYEQYF. As DNA, the CDR3 is TGTGCCAGCAGCACAAAAGCCGGGACGCCCTACGAGCAGTACTTC.

J is TRBJ2-3 and V is TRBV7-6; 7 positions agree with TRBD2. Germline CDR1 reads SGHVS; CDR2 reads FNYEAQ. The CDR3 length is 13 residues. V lost 3 bases and J lost 6; bases outside the gene matches: 3. Written as DNA, the CDR3 is TGTGCCAGCAGCTTTTTGGGAGGGGATACGCAGTATTTT. Its protein is CASSFLGGDTQYF.

The chain is built from TRBV28 and TRBJ1-6; 10 nucleotides align to TRBD1. J gave up 8 bases and V 7 bases, and 8 bases lay outside the gene matches. The CDR3 is 15 residues long. CDR1 and CDR2 from the germline V gene are MDHEN and SYDVKM. The CDR3 region has the DNA TGTGCCAGCAACACTCAGACAGGGGGCTATTCACCCCTCCACTTT. Its protein is CASNTQTGGYSPLHF.

Sample share makes this clonotype medium-sized (0.01 to 0.1%). The chain couples TRBV7-2 to TRBJ2-7; TRBD2 agrees at 11 bases. The trim removed 3 bases at V and 4 bases at J, leaving 2 bases unmatched. The germline V gene has CDR1 SGHTA and CDR2 FQGNSA. This CDR3 contains 14 residues. The CDR3: CASSFTSGSYEQYF. In DNA, the CDR3 is TGTGCCAGCAGCTTTACTAGCGGGAGTTACGAGCAGTACTTC.

At least ten counts were recorded for this clonotype. The V gene is TRBV2, the J gene TRBJ1-5, with D possibly TRBD1 on 5 matching bases. Germline V gene data show CDR1 as SNHLY and CDR2 as FYNNEI. The V end lost 3 bases, the J end lost 4 bases, and 19 bases lay between the germline ends. The CDR3 covers 17 residues. CDR3 sequence: CASSDKGTAAVNQPQHF. The DNA of the CDR3 is TGTGCCAGCAGTGATAAAGGGACCGCAGCTGTTAATCAGCCCCAGCATTTT.

This chain uses TRBV7-2 with TRBJ2-1; 14 bases are a match to TRBD2. Germline lookup yields CDR1 SGHTA and CDR2 FQGNSA. V lost 6 bases and J lost 7; bases outside the gene matches: 5. The CDR3 length is 15 residues. The CDR3 here is CASSLGLAGVNEQFF. The CDR3 DNA follows: TGTGCCAGCAGTTTGGGACTAGCGGGAGTTAATGAGCAGTTCTTC.

This chain uses TRBV12-3 or TRBV12-4 with TRBJ2-5, with 9 nucleotides matching TRBD1. The J call is uncertain, as TRBJ2-1 better fits the DNA end. CDR3 length: 14 amino acids. Here the CDR3 DNA reads TGTGCCAGCACCTGGACAGGGGCGGACAATGAGCAGTTCTTC. Protein sequence: CASTWTGADNEQFF.

The table lists this clonotype with many counts. The chain is built from TRBV10-3 and TRBJ2-2; 13 bases map to TRBD2. The J segment lost 8 bases and the V segment lost 6 bases, leaving 9 bases of the junction unmatched. In germline, CDR1 is ENHRY, CDR2 SYGVKD. This CDR3 has 16 residues. The CDR3 loop is CAISLGLAGVKGELFF. The CDR3 nucleotides read TGTGCCATCAGCCTAGGACTAGCGGGAGTTAAGGGGGAGCTGTTTTTT.

This clonotype was observed at least ten times. The rearrangement links TRBV23-1 to TRBJ2-2; D is possibly TRBD2 (6 bases). TRBV23-1 is an open reading frame whose function is uncertain. V was trimmed by 3 bases and J by 1 base, leaving 12 bases between them. This CDR3 comprises 16 residues. The CDR3 is CASSQLLAKNTGELFF. In nucleotides, the CDR3 is TGCGCCAGCAGTCAGCTTCTAGCGAAGAACACCGGGGAGCTGTTTTTT.

The table lists this clonotype with many counts. J is TRBJ1-4 and V is TRBV2, with D hard to call. The CDR3 has 15 amino acids. CDR1 and CDR2 from the germline V gene are SNHLY and FYNNEI. Trimming stripped 6 bases from V and 0 bases from J, with 11 bases between. This CDR3 is CASSLYRATNEKLFF. The DNA for the CDR3 is TGTGCCAGCAGCCTCTACAGAGCAACTAATGAAAAACTGTTTTTT.

This chain joins TRBV10-2 and TRBJ2-2; no firm D call. Germline CDR1 WSHSY, CDR2 SAAADI. The V and J ends lost 9 bases and 1 base respectively, with 12 bases between them. This CDR3 has 14 residues. The CDR3 is CASRTTENTGELFF. The CDR3 DNA is TGCGCCAGTAGAACAACAGAGAACACCGGGGAGCTGTTTTTT.